These T cell receptor beta chains were read from a single sample in a study of technical replicates of blood from a handful of donors. TCRdb's table, derived via immunoSEQ multiplex PCR, lists solely in-frame clones and lacks some. The sample carries about 83,000 clones, about 92% recorded once. Material: T cells isolated from PBMCs. These receptor sequences come from a human donor in good health. The CDR3 runs from the conserved cysteine through the conserved F or W. Fields, in order: clone size, V gene, D gene, CDR3 length, J gene, CDR3 protein, CDR3 DNA. A D gene is named only where the DNA matches it firmly. The size field is filled for only some rows; it gives once, few, many or a size class.

clone_size: .
v_call: TRBV4-1
d_call: TRBD1
cdr3_length: 16
j_call: TRBJ1-1
cdr3_aa: CASSQDRGTGNTEAFF
cdr3_nt: TGCGCCAGCAGCCAAGATCGGGGGACAGGGAACACTGAAGCTTTCTTT

clone_size: .
v_call: TRBV19
d_call: TRBD1
cdr3_length: 14
j_call: TRBJ1-1
cdr3_aa: CASSEYRGITEAFF
cdr3_nt: TGTGCCAGTAGTGAATACAGGGGGATCACTGAAGCTTTCTTT

clone_size: .
v_call: TRBV6-5
d_call: .
cdr3_length: 15
j_call: TRBJ2-3
cdr3_aa: CASSYRRIDTDTQYF
cdr3_nt: TGTGCCAGCAGTTACAGGAGGATAGACACAGATACGCAGTATTTT

clone_size: .
v_call: TRBV28
d_call: .
cdr3_length: 12
j_call: TRBJ1-2
cdr3_aa: CASRSNGDGYTF
cdr3_nt: TGTGCCAGCAGGAGCAACGGTGATGGCTACACCTTC

clone_size: once
v_call: TRBV7-3
d_call: TRBD2
cdr3_length: 13
j_call: TRBJ2-1
cdr3_aa: CASSIGTSNEQFF
cdr3_nt: TGTGCCAGCAGCATCGGGACTAGCAATGAGCAGTTCTTC

clone_size: .
v_call: TRBV19
d_call: .
cdr3_length: 15
j_call: TRBJ1-2
cdr3_aa: CASSIDLGDSYGYTF
cdr3_nt: TGTGCCAGTAGTATAGATTTAGGAGACAGCTATGGCTACACCTTC

clone_size: .
v_call: TRBV7-9
d_call: .
cdr3_length: 15
j_call: TRBJ2-6
cdr3_aa: CASRWTDSGANVLTF
cdr3_nt: TGTGCCAGCAGGTGGACAGACTCTGGGGCCAACGTCCTGACTTTC

clone_size: .
v_call: TRBV5-1
d_call: .
cdr3_length: 18
j_call: TRBJ2-1
cdr3_aa: CASSLVEGVSIFYNEQFF
cdr3_nt: TGCGCCAGCAGCTTGGTTGAGGGAGTAAGTATATTCTACAATGAGCAGTTCTTC

clone_size: .
v_call: TRBV28
d_call: .
cdr3_length: 13
j_call: TRBJ1-2
cdr3_aa: CASSSTGPYGYTF
cdr3_nt: TGTGCCAGCAGTTCCACAGGGCCCTATGGCTACACCTTC

clone_size: .
v_call: TRBV4-1
d_call: .
cdr3_length: 15
j_call: TRBJ1-5
cdr3_aa: CASSQEQEYNQPQHF
cdr3_nt: TGCGCCAGCAGCCAAGAACAGGAGTACAATCAGCCCCAGCATTTT

clone_size: .
v_call: TRBV2
d_call: TRBD2
cdr3_length: 14
j_call: TRBJ2-1
cdr3_aa: CASMLLAGGNEQFF
cdr3_nt: TGTGCCAGCATGTTACTAGCGGGGGGCAATGAGCAGTTCTTC

clone_size: few
v_call: TRBV9
d_call: TRBD1
cdr3_length: 14
j_call: TRBJ1-1
cdr3_aa: CASSPLDRDTEAFF
cdr3_nt: TGTGCCAGCAGCCCCCTGGACAGGGACACTGAAGCTTTCTTT

clone_size: .
v_call: TRBV2
d_call: TRBD2
cdr3_length: 16
j_call: TRBJ2-3
cdr3_aa: CASSEEHVAGLNTQYF
cdr3_nt: TGTGCCAGCAGTGAGGAGCATGTAGCGGGATTGAATACGCAGTATTTT

clone_size: .
v_call: TRBV5-1
d_call: .
cdr3_length: 15
j_call: TRBJ2-7
cdr3_aa: CASRKVQGSGDEQYF
cdr3_nt: TGCGCCAGCAGAAAGGTGCAGGGATCTGGGGACGAGCAGTACTTC

clone_size: once
v_call: TRBV10-3
d_call: TRBD2
cdr3_length: 16
j_call: TRBJ2-3
cdr3_aa: CAISEQSSGGTDTQYF
cdr3_nt: TGTGCCATCAGTGAGCAGTCGAGCGGGGGCACAGATACGCAGTATTTT

clone_size: once
v_call: TRBV7-9
d_call: .
cdr3_length: 13
j_call: TRBJ1-1
cdr3_aa: CASSLEGDTEAFF
cdr3_nt: TGTGCCAGCAGCTTAGAGGGGGATACTGAAGCTTTCTTT

clone_size: .
v_call: TRBV27
d_call: TRBD2
cdr3_length: 15
j_call: TRBJ2-7
cdr3_aa: CASSLSGGSPYEQYF
cdr3_nt: TGTGCCAGCAGTTTATCGGGCGGGAGCCCCTACGAGCAGTACTTC

clone_size: .
v_call: TRBV19
d_call: TRBD2
cdr3_length: 13
j_call: TRBJ2-1
cdr3_aa: CATRGGWIGEQFF
cdr3_nt: TGTGCCACCCGGGGGGGATGGATCGGTGAGCAGTTCTTC

clone_size: .
v_call: TRBV7-9
d_call: TRBD1
cdr3_length: 16
j_call: TRBJ1-2
cdr3_aa: CASSSQGQGRVRGYTF
cdr3_nt: TGTGCCAGCAGCTCACAGGGACAGGGACGGGTCCGCGGCTACACCTTC

clone_size: once
v_call: TRBV13
d_call: TRBD2
cdr3_length: 16
j_call: TRBJ2-1
cdr3_aa: CASSVSGLAGNNEQFF
cdr3_nt: TGTGCCAGCAGCGTTAGTGGGCTAGCGGGAAACAATGAGCAGTTCTTC

clone_size: .
v_call: TRBV20-1
d_call: .
cdr3_length: 11
j_call: TRBJ2-5
cdr3_aa: CSARQDKDQYF
cdr3_nt: TGCAGTGCTAGACAGGATAAGGACCAGTACTTC

clone_size: .
v_call: TRBV30
d_call: .
cdr3_length: 15
j_call: TRBJ2-1
cdr3_aa: CAWSVSGLLYNEQFF
cdr3_nt: TGTGCCTGGAGTGTATCAGGATTACTTTACAATGAGCAGTTCTTC

clone_size: .
v_call: TRBV6-5
d_call: .
cdr3_length: 14
j_call: TRBJ2-5
cdr3_aa: CASSYAGPQETQYF
cdr3_nt: TGTGCCAGCAGTTACGCGGGCCCGCAAGAGACCCAGTACTTC

clone_size: .
v_call: TRBV28
d_call: .
cdr3_length: 15
j_call: TRBJ2-7
cdr3_aa: CASSSPGDSEYEQYF
cdr3_nt: TGTGCCAGCAGTTCTCCGGGGGACAGCGAATACGAGCAGTACTTC

clone_size: .
v_call: TRBV19
d_call: TRBD1
cdr3_length: 15
j_call: TRBJ2-7
cdr3_aa: CASSPRETGVYEQYF
cdr3_nt: TGTGCCAGTAGTCCTAGGGAGACAGGGGTATACGAGCAGTACTTC

clone_size: .
v_call: TRBV30
d_call: .
cdr3_length: 15
j_call: TRBJ2-7
cdr3_aa: CAWRRGGQANYEQYF
cdr3_nt: TGTGCCTGGAGGAGGGGGGGACAGGCGAACTACGAGCAGTACTTC

clone_size: .
v_call: TRBV5-1
d_call: TRBD2
cdr3_length: 14
j_call: TRBJ2-5
cdr3_aa: CASSLSGDGETQYF
cdr3_nt: TGCGCCAGCAGCCTTAGCGGGGACGGGGAGACCCAGTACTTC

clone_size: .
v_call: TRBV29-1
d_call: TRBD1
cdr3_length: 13
j_call: TRBJ2-3
cdr3_aa: CSVEDRGDRSQYF
cdr3_nt: TGCAGCGTTGAAGATCGAGGGGACAGATCGCAGTATTTT

clone_size: .
v_call: TRBV6-1
d_call: TRBD1
cdr3_length: 14
j_call: TRBJ2-2
cdr3_aa: CASSVDRDAGELFF
cdr3_nt: TGTGCCAGCAGTGTCGACAGGGATGCCGGGGAGCTGTTTTTT

clone_size: .
v_call: TRBV4-1
d_call: TRBD1
cdr3_length: 13
j_call: TRBJ2-4
cdr3_aa: CASSQGQGDIQYF
cdr3_nt: TGCGCCAGCAGCCAGGGACAGGGTGACATTCAGTACTTC

clone_size: .
v_call: TRBV14
d_call: .
cdr3_length: 13
j_call: TRBJ1-5
cdr3_aa: CASSQDSRQPQHF
cdr3_nt: TGTGCCAGCAGCCAAGATTCGCGTCAGCCCCAGCATTTT

clone_size: .
v_call: TRBV6-5
d_call: .
cdr3_length: 14
j_call: TRBJ1-2
cdr3_aa: CASSWGLSSSGYTF
cdr3_nt: TGTGCCAGCAGCTGGGGGCTGTCGTCATCCGGCTACACCTTC

clone_size: .
v_call: TRBV6-5
d_call: TRBD1
cdr3_length: 15
j_call: TRBJ2-5
cdr3_aa: CASSYRSTGGETQYF
cdr3_nt: TGTGCCAGCAGTTACCGGTCAACAGGGGGGGAGACCCAGTACTTC

clone_size: .
v_call: TRBV29-1
d_call: .
cdr3_length: 12
j_call: TRBJ2-2
cdr3_aa: CSVQDLTGELFF
cdr3_nt: TGCAGCGTTCAAGATCTCACCGGGGAGCTGTTTTTT

clone_size: .
v_call: TRBV5-4
d_call: .
cdr3_length: 17
j_call: TRBJ2-6
cdr3_aa: CASSPRSPNSGANVLTF
cdr3_nt: TGTGCCAGCAGCCCCAGGTCGCCGAACTCTGGGGCCAACGTCCTGACTTTC

clone_size: .
v_call: TRBV7-9
d_call: .
cdr3_length: 15
j_call: TRBJ2-4
cdr3_aa: CASSLNVLAENIQYF
cdr3_nt: TGTGCCAGCAGCCTAAACGTACTAGCAGAAAACATTCAGTACTTC

clone_size: .
v_call: TRBV5-1
d_call: TRBD1
cdr3_length: 16
j_call: TRBJ2-2
cdr3_aa: CASSYGQGEGTGELFF
cdr3_nt: TGCGCCAGCAGCTACGGACAGGGGGAGGGCACCGGGGAGCTGTTTTTT

clone_size: .
v_call: TRBV18
d_call: TRBD2
cdr3_length: 15
j_call: TRBJ2-7
cdr3_aa: CASSTIAGTTYEQYF
cdr3_nt: TGTGCCAGCTCGACTATAGCGGGAACTACCTACGAGCAGTACTTC

clone_size: .
v_call: TRBV5-4
d_call: .
cdr3_length: 13
j_call: TRBJ1-2
cdr3_aa: CAVTSWEVGGYTF
cdr3_nt: TGTGCCGTTACATCGTGGGAGGTCGGTGGCTACACCTTC

clone_size: .
v_call: TRBV19
d_call: .
cdr3_length: 17
j_call: TRBJ2-1
cdr3_aa: CASSIGRRRSSYNEQFF
cdr3_nt: TGTGCCAGTAGTATTGGTCGGCGGAGAAGCTCCTACAATGAGCAGTTCTTC

clone_size: .
v_call: TRBV29-1
d_call: .
cdr3_length: 13
j_call: TRBJ1-2
cdr3_aa: CSCQRGGFYGYTF
cdr3_nt: TGCAGCTGTCAGAGGGGGGGCTTCTATGGCTACACCTTC

clone_size: few
v_call: TRBV19
d_call: TRBD1
cdr3_length: 15
j_call: TRBJ1-1
cdr3_aa: CASSRTDRGRSGAFF
cdr3_nt: TGTGCCAGTAGTAGGACGGACAGGGGGCGAAGCGGAGCTTTCTTT

clone_size: .
v_call: TRBV25-1
d_call: TRBD1
cdr3_length: 17
j_call: TRBJ1-1
cdr3_aa: CASSESSLKTGTTEAFF
cdr3_nt: TGTGCCAGCAGTGAATCTTCTCTAAAGACAGGGACCACTGAAGCTTTCTTT

clone_size: .
v_call: TRBV2
d_call: .
cdr3_length: 21
j_call: TRBJ2-1
cdr3_aa: CASSSAILGRIAWRPYNEQFF
cdr3_nt: TGTGCCAGCAGTTCGGCCATTTTGGGCAGGATCGCCTGGAGGCCCTACAATGAGCAGTTCTTC

clone_size: .
v_call: TRBV11-2
d_call: TRBD2
cdr3_length: 16
j_call: TRBJ2-3
cdr3_aa: CASSPIAGGNTDTQYF
cdr3_nt: TGTGCCAGCAGCCCAATAGCGGGGGGGAACACAGATACGCAGTATTTT

clone_size: .
v_call: TRBV28
d_call: TRBD2
cdr3_length: 17
j_call: TRBJ2-7
cdr3_aa: CASSRPTSGRSSYEQYF
cdr3_nt: TGTGCCAGCAGTCGGCCGACTAGCGGGAGGAGTTCCTACGAGCAGTACTTC

clone_size: .
v_call: TRBV14
d_call: TRBD2
cdr3_length: 10
j_call: TRBJ2-2
cdr3_aa: CASAGGRLFF
cdr3_nt: TGTGCCAGCGCGGGGGGCCGGCTGTTTTTT

clone_size: .
v_call: TRBV27
d_call: TRBD1
cdr3_length: 16
j_call: TRBJ2-1
cdr3_aa: CASSIGQGAIYNEQFF
cdr3_nt: TGTGCCAGCAGTATCGGACAGGGGGCGATCTACAATGAGCAGTTCTTC

clone_size: .
v_call: TRBV9
d_call: TRBD1
cdr3_length: 14
j_call: TRBJ1-5
cdr3_aa: CASSAQGISQPQHF
cdr3_nt: TGTGCCAGCAGCGCACAGGGGATTTCGCAGCCCCAGCATTTT

clone_size: .
v_call: TRBV29-1
d_call: .
cdr3_length: 11
j_call: TRBJ2-2
cdr3_aa: CSVGRNGELFF
cdr3_nt: TGCAGCGTTGGTCGTAACGGGGAGCTGTTTTTT

clone_size: .
v_call: TRBV30
d_call: TRBD2
cdr3_length: 12
j_call: TRBJ2-5
cdr3_aa: CAGWGRGETQYF
cdr3_nt: TGTGCGGGATGGGGGAGGGGAGAGACCCAGTACTTC

clone_size: once
v_call: TRBV7-3
d_call: .
cdr3_length: 13
j_call: TRBJ2-5
cdr3_aa: CASSPRGGETQYF
cdr3_nt: TGTGCCAGCAGCCCGCGTGGGGGGGAGACCCAGTACTTC

clone_size: .
v_call: TRBV7-6
d_call: .
cdr3_length: 13
j_call: TRBJ1-2
cdr3_aa: CASSLGGAVGYTF
cdr3_nt: TGTGCCAGCAGCTTAGGAGGTGCAGTTGGCTACACCTTC

clone_size: .
v_call: TRBV7-9
d_call: TRBD1
cdr3_length: 16
j_call: TRBJ2-6
cdr3_aa: CASRADRANGANVLTF
cdr3_nt: TGTGCCAGCAGGGCGGACAGGGCGAATGGGGCCAACGTCCTGACTTTC

clone_size: .
v_call: TRBV28
d_call: .
cdr3_length: 13
j_call: TRBJ1-1
cdr3_aa: CASSLSVNTEAFF
cdr3_nt: TGTGCCAGCAGTTTATCGGTGAACACTGAAGCTTTCTTT

clone_size: .
v_call: TRBV4-1
d_call: TRBD2
cdr3_length: 14
j_call: TRBJ2-1
cdr3_aa: CASSLGGNYNEQFF
cdr3_nt: TGCGCCAGCAGCCTCGGGGGGAACTACAATGAGCAGTTCTTC

clone_size: .
v_call: TRBV7-2
d_call: TRBD1
cdr3_length: 14
j_call: TRBJ2-5
cdr3_aa: CASSHDRGQETQYF
cdr3_nt: TGTGCCAGCAGCCACGACAGGGGGCAAGAGACCCAGTACTTC

clone_size: .
v_call: TRBV11-2
d_call: TRBD1
cdr3_length: 16
j_call: TRBJ2-7
cdr3_aa: CASSFYGQGAFYEQYF
cdr3_nt: TGTGCCAGCAGCTTTTACGGACAGGGTGCATTCTACGAGCAGTACTTC

clone_size: .
v_call: TRBV4-1
d_call: TRBD2
cdr3_length: 16
j_call: TRBJ2-7
cdr3_aa: CASSQEPGLLNYEQYF
cdr3_nt: TGCGCCAGCAGCCAGGAACCGGGACTACTAAACTACGAGCAGTACTTC

clone_size: .
v_call: TRBV5-1
d_call: TRBD1
cdr3_length: 15
j_call: TRBJ1-2
cdr3_aa: CASSLRDSLRYGYTF
cdr3_nt: TGCGCCAGCAGCTTGAGGGACAGCCTACGGTATGGCTACACCTTC